Listed below are T cell receptor beta chains from one sample, sequenced in a study of coeliac disease. Assay used: immunoSEQ multiplex PCR; TCRdb lists only in-frame clones, some missing. Of about 2,100 clones detected, under 80% appear once; the ten largest clones hold around a fifth. Input material: lamina propria lymphocytes from the gut. These receptors all stem from a woman between 50 and 59 years old with celiac disease on a gluten-free diet. The CDR3 runs from the conserved cysteine through the conserved F or W. The D gene is left open where the match is weak. A row's size may be missing; if present it is once, few, many or a size class.

TRBD1	TRBV5-1	TRBJ2-1	12	NA	CASRLDRGEQFF	TGCGCCAGCAGGCTCGACAGGGGTGAGCAGTTCTTC
NA	TRBV11-3	TRBJ2-2	13	NA	CASSRDFRNELFF	TGTGCCAGCAGCCGGGACTTCCGAAATGAGCTGTTTTTT
NA	TRBV29-1	TRBJ2-5	12	once	CSVEAGVETQYF	TGCAGCGTTGAAGCCGGGGTTGAGACCCAGTACTTC
TRBD1	TRBV7-2	TRBJ1-2	14	NA	CASSLAGGGYGYTF	TGTGCCAGCAGCTTAGCAGGGGGCGGCTATGGCTACACCTTC
TRBD1	TRBV6-6	TRBJ1-1	14	NA	CATNIQGGGTEAFF	TGTGCCACCAATATACAGGGGGGAGGCACTGAAGCTTTCTTT
TRBD2	TRBV7-3	TRBJ2-3	16	NA	CASSLNPGGSTDTQYF	TGTGCCAGCAGCTTAAACCCGGGGGGAAGCACAGATACGCAGTATTTT
NA	TRBV6-6	TRBJ1-4	14	few	CASSNVQGYEKLFF	TGTGCCAGCAGTAATGTCCAGGGTTATGAAAAACTGTTTTTT
NA	TRBV21-1	TRBJ1-6	15	NA	CASNSRVRDNSPLHF	TGTGCCAGCAATTCACGGGTGAGGGATAATTCACCCCTCCACTTT
NA	TRBV28	TRBJ2-5	10	few	CGSGRETQYF	TGTGGGTCCGGTCGGGAGACCCAGTACTTC
NA	TRBV28	TRBJ2-3	14	NA	CASRTDLREDTQYF	TGTGCCAGCAGGACAGACCTTAGGGAAGATACGCAGTATTTT
NA	TRBV11-1	TRBJ2-3	14	NA	CASSLGRGTHTQYF	TGTGCCAGCAGCTTAGGCAGGGGAACCCATACGCAGTATTTT
TRBD1	TRBV19	TRBJ1-3	20	NA	CASSMGTGALLGFSGNTIYF	TGTGCCAGTAGTATGGGGACAGGGGCGCTGCTCGGGTTCTCTGGAAACACCATATATTTT
TRBD1	TRBV11-2	TRBJ1-3	17	NA	CASSLVAGGSSGNTIYF	TGTGCCAGCAGCTTAGTCGCAGGGGGTTCCTCTGGAAACACCATATATTTT
TRBD2	TRBV29-1	TRBJ2-3	13	NA	CSVQRGSTDTQYF	TGCAGCGTTCAGCGGGGGTCCACAGATACGCAGTATTTT
NA	TRBV5-1	TRBJ1-1	16	NA	CASSGGQASLGTEAFF	TGCGCCAGCAGCGGGGGACAAGCCTCGCTGGGGACTGAAGCTTTCTTT
NA	TRBV5-4	TRBJ1-3	15	NA	CASSSAGGLRNTIYF	TGTGCCAGCAGCTCAGCCGGGGGTCTCCGAAACACCATATATTTT
TRBD1	TRBV28	TRBJ1-6	15	NA	CASIPRDRDNSPLHF	TGTGCCAGCATCCCACGGGACAGGGATAATTCCCCCCTCCACTTT
NA	TRBV7-2	TRBJ2-7	14	few	CASSSQGGSYEQYF	TGTGCCAGCAGCTCCCAGGGAGGATCCTACGAGCAGTACTTC
NA	TRBV2	TRBJ1-1	11	NA	CASRFAERAFF	TGTGCCAGCAGATTCGCCGAGAGGGCTTTCTTT
NA	TRBV9	TRBJ2-1	15	large	CASSEGGKSYNEQFF	TGTGCCAGCAGCGAAGGAGGGAAATCCTACAATGAGCAGTTCTTC
NA	TRBV15	TRBJ2-3	14	NA	CATSREQTVYTQYF	TGTGCCACCAGCAGAGAACAGACCGTTTATACGCAGTATTTT
TRBD2	TRBV15	TRBJ2-5	15	few	CATSRGGGYQETQYF	TGTGCCACCAGCAGAGGGGGAGGGTACCAAGAGACCCAGTACTTC
NA	TRBV11-2	TRBJ2-3	17	once	CASSSPDRYFSTDTQYF	TGTGCCAGCAGCTCGCCCGACAGGTACTTTAGCACAGATACGCAGTATTTT